Listed below are T cell receptor beta chains from one sample, sequenced in a study of lymphopenia after photon versus proton radiotherapy. Clones were sequenced by immunoSEQ multiplex PCR, and TCRdb holds only the in-frame ones, with some missing. This sample yields roughly 15,000 clones, of which under 90% are seen a single time; 11% belongs to the top ten. The starting material was peripheral blood, obtained from a patient treated with proton-based radiotherapy. These receptors all stem from a man aged 65 to 79 with pancreatic cancer. Both conserved end residues are part of each CDR3. A D gene is named only where the DNA matches it firmly. Size values are once, few and many counts, or a class for expanded clones, and some rows have none.

abundance	d_gene	v_gene	j_gene	CDR3aa	CDR3nt
once	NA	TRBV18	TRBJ2-7	CASSPPTSSYEQYF	TGTGCCAGCTCACCGCCGACAAGTTCCTACGAGCAGTACTTC
once	NA	TRBV5-1	TRBJ2-2	CASSFEGWGTGELFF	TGCGCCAGCAGCTTTGAGGGCTGGGGCACCGGGGAGCTGTTTTTT
NA	NA	TRBV27	TRBJ2-2	CASSLKPATSPRTGELFF	TGTGCCAGCAGTTTGAAACCGGCGACAAGCCCACGCACCGGGGAGCTGTTTTTT
NA	NA	TRBV2	TRBJ1-1	CASSLTGYTEAFF	TGTGCCAGCAGTCTCACAGGGTACACTGAAGCTTTCTTT
NA	TRBD1	TRBV6-1	TRBJ1-2	CASSERTTGGYGYTF	TGTGCCAGCAGTGAGCGAACTACAGGGGGCTATGGCTACACCTTC
NA	TRBD2	TRBV4-1	TRBJ2-7	CASSQVMLAGVGEQYF	TGCGCCAGCAGCCAAGTAATGCTAGCGGGAGTAGGCGAGCAGTACTTC
NA	TRBD1	TRBV6-5	TRBJ1-1	CASSRGDRLNTEAFF	TGTGCCAGCAGTAGGGGGGACAGGTTGAACACTGAAGCTTTCTTT
once	NA	TRBV7-9	TRBJ2-1	CASSLVGNEQFF	TGTGCCAGCAGCTTAGTGGGGAATGAGCAGTTCTTC
once	TRBD2	TRBV6-7	TRBJ2-1	CASSYSRTSGWSSYNEQFF	TGTGCCAGCAGTTACTCAAGGACTAGCGGGTGGAGCTCCTACAATGAGCAGTTCTTC
NA	NA	TRBV2	TRBJ2-2	CASSSWGSNTGELFF	TGTGCCAGCAGTTCTTGGGGGTCGAACACCGGGGAGCTGTTTTTT
NA	TRBD2	TRBV28	TRBJ2-7	CASSRLAGLWEQYF	TGTGCCAGCAGCCGACTAGCGGGATTGTGGGAGCAGTACTTC
NA	NA	TRBV9	TRBJ2-4	CASSSMGPGGNIQYF	TGTGCCAGCAGCTCCATGGGACCTGGGGGAAACATTCAGTACTTC
NA	NA	TRBV4-2	TRBJ2-1	CASSQARAEQFF	TGTGCCAGCAGCCAAGCTCGGGCAGAGCAGTTCTTC
NA	NA	TRBV30	TRBJ1-2	CASPQGSSYGYTF	TGTGCCTCGCCCCAGGGTTCAAGCTATGGCTACACCTTC
NA	TRBD1	TRBV19	TRBJ2-1	CASSIRDRSSYNEQFF	TGTGCCAGTAGTATTCGGGACAGAAGCTCCTACAATGAGCAGTTCTTC
NA	TRBD1	TRBV7-2	TRBJ1-5	CASSLGQGSGYSNQPQHF	TGTGCCAGCAGCTTAGGACAGGGGTCCGGGTATAGCAATCAGCCCCAGCATTTT
NA	NA	TRBV6-5	TRBJ1-2	CASSYYTRDGDGYTF	TGTGCCAGCAGTTATTATACCCGGGACGGAGATGGCTACACCTTC
NA	TRBD1	TRBV5-1	TRBJ1-6	CASSLEGTGTPLHF	TGCGCCAGCAGCTTGGAGGGGACAGGGACACCCCTCCACTTT
NA	TRBD1	TRBV7-2	TRBJ2-2	CASSFETGRAGELFF	TGTGCCAGCAGCTTTGAGACAGGGCGGGCCGGGGAGCTGTTTTTT
NA	NA	TRBV6-1	TRBJ1-5	CASSEGGGSNQPQHF	TGTGCCAGCAGTGAGGGAGGGGGAAGCAATCAGCCCCAGCATTTT
NA	NA	TRBV11-2	TRBJ1-6	CASSNPGRGYNSPLHF	TGTGCCAGCAGCAACCCGGGGAGAGGGTATAATTCACCCCTCCACTTT
NA	TRBD1	TRBV18	TRBJ2-7	CASSPQGAQEQYF	TGTGCCAGCTCACCACAGGGGGCGCAGGAGCAGTACTTC
NA	NA	TRBV11-2	TRBJ2-7	CASSGSSYEQYF	TGTGCCAGCAGCGGAAGCTCCTACGAGCAGTACTTC
NA	NA	TRBV4-2	TRBJ2-7	CASRGTGRVAYEQYF	TGTGCCAGCAGGGGGACGGGGCGGGTCGCCTACGAGCAGTACTTC
NA	TRBD2	TRBV25-1	TRBJ2-5	CASGEGGKETQYF	TGTGCCAGCGGGGAGGGAGGTAAAGAGACCCAGTACTTC
once	NA	TRBV2	TRBJ1-1	CASSEGRAGLNTEAFF	TGTGCCAGCAGTGAAGGGAGGGCAGGATTGAACACTGAAGCTTTCTTT
few	NA	TRBV27	TRBJ1-2	CASSPPVGAPLF	TGTGCCAGCAGTCCCCCAGTAGGGGCCCCTCTCTTC
NA	TRBD1	TRBV2	TRBJ2-5	CASRVRQGARETQYF	TGTGCCAGCAGAGTAAGACAGGGGGCAAGGGAGACCCAGTACTTC
NA	NA	TRBV10-2	TRBJ1-1	CASRFGGAGSNTEAFF	TGCGCCAGCAGATTCGGGGGGGCGGGTTCGAACACTGAAGCTTTCTTT
once	NA	TRBV5-1	TRBJ1-1	CASSLGARNTEAFF	TGCGCCAGCAGCTTGGGTGCCAGAAACACTGAAGCTTTCTTT
NA	NA	TRBV19	TRBJ2-7	CASSTSGAPYEQYF	TGTGCCAGTAGTACCTCGGGGGCCCCCTACGAGCAGTACTTC
NA	NA	TRBV7-2	TRBJ1-2	CASSLTVGANGYTF	TGTGCCAGCAGCTTAACGGTGGGGGCTAACGGCTACACCTTC
NA	NA	TRBV28	TRBJ2-5	CASSFRRGLETQYF	TGTGCCAGCAGTTTTAGGAGGGGGCTGGAGACCCAGTACTTC
NA	NA	TRBV28	TRBJ2-3	CASRSVGDTQYF	TGTGCCAGCCGTAGCGTAGGAGATACGCAGTATTTT
NA	TRBD1	TRBV7-1	TRBJ1-1	CASSFARGGGAEAFF	TGTGCCAGCAGCTTCGCCCGAGGGGGCGGGGCTGAAGCTTTCTTT
NA	NA	TRBV14	TRBJ2-7	CASSLSSGVSYEQYF	TGTGCCAGCAGCCTATCCTCGGGGGTTTCCTACGAGCAGTACTTC
few	TRBD1	TRBV4-1	TRBJ1-2	CASSQGDRGLYGYTF	TGCGCCAGCAGCCAAGGAGACAGGGGCCTCTATGGCTACACCTTC
NA	TRBD1	TRBV18	TRBJ2-7	CASSAPGQGAREQYF	TGTGCCAGCTCAGCTCCGGGACAGGGGGCGAGAGAGCAGTACTTC
NA	NA	TRBV7-9	TRBJ2-2	CASTLGSNTGELFF	TGTGCCAGCACCCTCGGATCGAACACCGGGGAGCTGTTTTTT
few	NA	TRBV4-1	TRBJ1-6	CASSQALQGPYNSPLHF	TGCGCCAGCAGCCAAGCTCTTCAGGGACCTTATAATTCACCCCTCCACTTT
NA	NA	TRBV6-5	TRBJ2-3	CASSYSTGGRDTQYF	TGTGCCAGCAGTTACTCGACGGGGGGCCGAGATACGCAGTATTTT
NA	NA	TRBV2	TRBJ1-4	CAGRQDINEKLFF	TGTGCCGGCCGACAGGACATTAATGAAAAACTGTTTTTT
NA	TRBD1	TRBV29-1	TRBJ1-2	CSGGDRGANYGYTF	TGCAGCGGGGGGGACAGGGGGGCTAACTATGGCTACACCTTC
NA	NA	TRBV4-1	TRBJ1-2	CASSPGDDRGYTF	TGCGCCAGCAGCCCAGGCGATGATCGTGGCTACACCTTC